These T cell receptor beta chains were read from a single sample in a study of OX40 agonist ivuxolimab in advanced cancers. Profiled with immunoSEQ multiplex PCR; TCRdb holds only in-frame clones, not every one. Altogether some 97,000 clones are present, 85% to 95% being singletons, with the ten largest covering approximately 0.58%. The source was CD4+ or CD8+ T cells sorted from blood, collected in a trial of the OX40 agonist ivuxolimab. The receptors stem from an adult with an advanced solid tumor such as melanoma, head and neck, liver or kidney cancer. Each CDR3 is given with its conserved first and last residue. A D gene is named only where the DNA matches it firmly. Clone sizes are given selectively: once, few, many, or a class where the clone is expanded.

TRBJ1-5 NA TRBV28 NA 11 CASSAGWPQHF TGTGCCAGCAGCGCTGGGTGGCCCCAGCATTTT
TRBJ1-4 NA TRBV6-5 NA 15 CASSYSQGPGEKLFF TGTGCCAGCAGTTACAGTCAGGGGCCGGGGGAAAAACTGTTTTTT
TRBJ2-7 TRBD1 TRBV6-5 NA 14 CASSRDRGSYEQYF TGTGCCAGCAGCCGGGACAGGGGTTCCTACGAGCAGTACTTC
TRBJ1-2 NA TRBV6-5 NA 15 CASSPLNSARYGYTF TGTGCCAGCAGCCCCCTAAATTCGGCTCGGTATGGCTACACCTTC
TRBJ1-3 NA TRBV28 NA 15 CASRWTTSAGNTIYF TGTGCCAGCAGGTGGACAACCTCAGCAGGAAACACCATATATTTT
TRBJ2-1 TRBD2 TRBV5-1 NA 16 CASSSLVTSGYNEQFF TGCGCCAGCAGCTCGCTAGTCACTAGCGGATACAATGAGCAGTTCTTC
TRBJ1-6 NA TRBV4-2 NA 16 CASSQHGLGQNSPLHF TGTGCCAGCAGCCAACACGGACTCGGCCAGAATTCACCCCTCCACTTT
TRBJ2-1 TRBD1 TRBV6-6 NA 16 CASSYSGQGGYNEQFF TGTGCCAGCAGTTACTCAGGACAGGGGGGATACAATGAGCAGTTCTTC
TRBJ1-5 NA TRBV19 NA 14 CASNRQGGNQPQHF TGTGCCAGTAATCGGCAGGGCGGCAATCAGCCCCAGCATTTT
TRBJ2-1 NA TRBV6-1 NA 12 CASVTGFNEQFF TGTGCCAGCGTCACAGGGTTCAATGAGCAGTTCTTC
TRBJ1-2 NA TRBV28 once 13 CASSSYPRSGYTF TGTGCCAGCAGTTCCTACCCCCGTTCCGGCTACACCTTC
TRBJ2-7 NA TRBV4-2 NA 15 CASSLRASSSYEQYF TGTGCCAGCAGCCTGCGGGCGTCTAGCAGCTACGAGCAGTACTTC
TRBJ1-1 NA TRBV11-3 NA 12 CASSLLAGRAFF TGTGCCAGCAGCTTGCTCGCTGGTCGGGCTTTCTTT
TRBJ2-3 NA TRBV7-9 NA 16 CASSLAPGKGPDTQYF TGTGCCAGCAGCTTAGCGCCAGGCAAGGGGCCCGATACGCAGTATTTT
TRBJ2-5 NA TRBV19 NA 11 CASSIAETQYF TGTGCCAGTAGTATAGCAGAGACCCAGTACTTC
TRBJ2-2 NA TRBV7-7 NA 13 CASSSPHTGELFF TGTGCTAGCAGCTCTCCGCACACCGGGGAGCTGTTTTTT
TRBJ1-4 NA TRBV5-1 NA 14 CASSLQGSNEKLFF TGCGCCAGCAGCTTGCAGGGGTCTAATGAAAAACTGTTTTTT
TRBJ2-5 NA TRBV13 NA 13 CASSGALRETQYF TGTGCCAGCAGCGGGGCGCTTCGGGAGACCCAGTACTTC
TRBJ2-3 NA TRBV7-2 NA 16 CASLPGQSRSTDTQYF TGTGCCAGCCTCCCGGGGCAGTCTAGAAGCACAGATACGCAGTATTTT
TRBJ2-7 NA TRBV20-1 once 10 CSARQYEQYF TGCAGTGCTAGACAGTACGAGCAGTACTTC
TRBJ1-4 NA TRBV27 NA 16 CASSPRPVGINEKLFF TGTGCCAGCTCACCCCGCCCCGTTGGGATTAATGAAAAACTGTTTTTT
TRBJ1-1 NA TRBV7-8 NA 15 CASSLIGQMNTEAFF TGTGCCAGCAGCCTCATTGGACAGATGAACACTGAAGCTTTCTTT